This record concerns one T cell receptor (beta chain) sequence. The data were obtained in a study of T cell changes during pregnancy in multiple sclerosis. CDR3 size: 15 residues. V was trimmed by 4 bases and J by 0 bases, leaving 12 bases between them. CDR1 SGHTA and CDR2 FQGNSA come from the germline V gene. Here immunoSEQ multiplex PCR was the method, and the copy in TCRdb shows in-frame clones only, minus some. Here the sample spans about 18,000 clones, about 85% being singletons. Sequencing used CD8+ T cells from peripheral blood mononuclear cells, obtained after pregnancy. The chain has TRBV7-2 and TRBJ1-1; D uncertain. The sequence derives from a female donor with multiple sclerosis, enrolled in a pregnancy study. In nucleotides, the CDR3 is TGTGCCAGCAGCTCACACAGCTCCCTGAACACTGAAGCTTTCTTT. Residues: CASSSHSSLNTEAFF.